The 7 T cell receptor beta chains reported below all come from one sample, sequenced in a study of cytomegalovirus exposure and HLA in healthy donors. Both 60 Vbeta primers and 13 Jbeta primers went into the PCR. Clones were read by immunoSEQ multiplex PCR, and TCRdb kept only the in-frame ones, dropping some. This sample has around 200,000 clones, with about 80% found just once. The sample consisted of PBMCs. All receptors derive from a woman in her 30s in good health and CMV-seropositive.

This clone showed up just a few times. V and J are TRBV25-1 and TRBJ1-6; D gene uncertain. The CDR3 length is 14 residues. Trimming removed 4 bases at V and 10 bases at J, with 14 bases between. Germline V lookup: CDR1 MGHDK, CDR2 SYGVNS. The DNA for the CDR3 is TGTGCCAGCAGTGTCACAAATGGGGAGTCACCCCTCCACTTT. This codes for CASSVTNGESPLHF.

The chain combines TRBV10-3 with TRBJ2-1; TRBD2 is a possible D gene (5 bases). Per germline, CDR1 ENHRY and CDR2 SYGVKD. V lost 0 bases, J lost 3 bases, and 15 bases lay in between. CDR3 length: 17 amino acids. CDR3 region: CAISESGRASSYNEQFF. The CDR3 nucleotides read TGTGCCATCAGTGAGTCTGGGCGGGCCTCTAGCTACAATGAGCAGTTCTTC.

This chain links TRBV25-1 with TRBJ2-1; 16 bases match TRBD2. From germline, CDR1 is MGHDK and CDR2 SYGVNS. The CDR3 spans 17 residues. V was clipped by 4 bases and J by 5 bases; unmatched bases: 5. The CDR3 region has the DNA TGTGCCAGCAGTGGGGGACTAGCGGGAGGGGCCCACAATGAGCAGTTCTTC. Its translation is CASSGGLAGGAHNEQFF.

The V call is TRBV5-1, the J call TRBJ2-7, with TRBD1 matching 8 bases. The CDR3 spans 16 residues. The V gene's germline CDR1 is SGHRS and CDR2 YFSETQ. With 4 bases clipped from V and 2 bases from J, the junction kept 11 bases outside the gene matches. CDR3 sequence reads: CASSQNTGTGPYEQYF. In DNA, the CDR3 is TGCGCCAGCAGCCAAAATACCGGGACAGGACCCTACGAGCAGTACTTC.

This chain links TRBV19 with TRBJ1-1, with 12 bases fitting TRBD1. CDR3 length: 19 residues. Germline assignment: CDR1 LNHDA and CDR2 SQIVND (reference sequence). Germline trimming cut 0 bases from V and 1 base from J; bases unmatched to any gene: 9. The CDR3 DNA follows: TGTGCCAGTAGTATAGAAACTCCCCGGGGACAGGGGGCGAACACTGAAGCTTTCTTT. This codes for CASSIETPRGQGANTEAFF. Variable domain in full (rest from reference TRBV19 and TRBJ1-1): DGGITQSPKYLFRKEGQNVTLSCEQNLNHDAMYWYRQDPGQGLRLIYYSQIVNDFQKGDIAEGYSVSREKKESFPLTVTSAQKNPTAFYLCASSIETPRGQGANTEAFFGQGTRLTVV.

The chain combines TRBV4-1 with TRBJ2-7; D is uncertain. Germline V gives CDR1 MGHRA, CDR2 YSYEKL. Trimming stripped 0 bases from V and 2 bases from J, with 11 bases between. This CDR3 has 15 residues. The CDR3 DNA is TGCGCCAGCAGCCAAGATTTTCGGTTGGCCTACGAGCAGTACTTC. As protein: CASSQDFRLAYEQYF.

This sequence joins TRBV9 and TRBJ1-1; TRBD1 might be the D (5 bases). V was clipped by 0 bases and J by 4 bases, with 13 bases between them. CDR3 length: 15 amino acids. The germline CDR1 and CDR2 sequences are SGDLS and YYNGEE. The CDR3 nucleotides are TGTGCCAGCAGCGTAGGGTCCAGGGCCGGCACTGAAGCTTTCTTT. Encoded protein: CASSVGSRAGTEAFF.